This T cell receptor (beta chain) comes out of a study of post-analysis software for immune sequencing data. Worth noting for this clonotype: Its antigen is as yet unknown.

Study outcomes and limitations: Five TRBV segments, including TRBV5-6, TRBV5-1 and TRBV20-1, were more frequent in patients than controls.

V was clipped by 4 bases and J by 1 base, with 8 bases between them. Germline CDR1 is MGHRA and CDR2 is YSYEKL. The CDR3 consists of 13 residues. The library was made from cDNA and included unique molecular identifiers. From the PCR reads, TCRdb called clonotypes with MiXCR, one entry per CDR3 protein. The data show 380,000 or so distinct CDR3 sequences, 30% to 45% seen once. The receptor was derived from a girl aged 10 to 17 with multiple sclerosis. Sequencing was performed on blood. The chain recombines TRBV4-1 with TRBJ2-7; D is unresolved. The CDR3 region has the DNA TGCGCCAGCAGCCTGGACCATTCCTACGAGCAGTACTTC. Protein: CASSLDHSYEQYF.